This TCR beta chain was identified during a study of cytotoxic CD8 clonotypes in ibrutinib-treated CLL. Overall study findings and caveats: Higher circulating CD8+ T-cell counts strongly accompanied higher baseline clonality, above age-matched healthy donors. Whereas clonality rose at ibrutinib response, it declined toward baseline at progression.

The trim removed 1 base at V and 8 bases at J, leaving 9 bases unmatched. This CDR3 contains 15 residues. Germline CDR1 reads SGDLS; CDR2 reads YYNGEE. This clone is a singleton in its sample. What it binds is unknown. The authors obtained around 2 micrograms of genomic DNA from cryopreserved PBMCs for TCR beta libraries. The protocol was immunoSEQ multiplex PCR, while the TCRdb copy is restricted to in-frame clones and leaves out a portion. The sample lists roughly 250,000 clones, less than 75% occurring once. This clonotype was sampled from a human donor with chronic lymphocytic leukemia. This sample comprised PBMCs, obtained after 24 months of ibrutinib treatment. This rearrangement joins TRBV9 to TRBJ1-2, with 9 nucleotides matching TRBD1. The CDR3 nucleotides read TGTGCCAGCAGCGTACGGACAGGGGCCCAGGGGGGCTACACCTTC. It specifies CASSVRTGAQGGYTF.